This passage covers 10 T cell receptor beta chains from one sample sequenced in a study of CXCR3-negative and CXCR3-positive naive CD8 T cells (dated by TCRdb to between 2018 and 2021). The instrument given in TCRdb is NextSeq 550. The Human TCR Profiling Kit (MiLaboratory) was used to make UMI-labeled 5' RACE TRB cDNA libraries. TCRdb reprocessed the raw reads; every CDR3 protein sequence is a single record, and DNA is not supplied. The sample's table lists a count of tens of thousands of distinct CDR3 sequences. The ten largest clones take up less than 0.85% of the sample. Broad study findings and their caveats: Compared with CXCR3-negative naive cells, CXCR3-positive naive cells had TRB CDR3s with higher hydrophobicity (lower Kidera factor 4), lower energy, and higher strength and volume indices.

The antigens these receptors bind are not known. The sequenced material came from naive CXCR3+ CD8+ T cells from blood. According to the study, the label for this sample's cell subset or site signals: CD45RO-CCR7+CD27+CD95- naive CD8+ T cells expressing CXCR3 (TNR3+). The receptors derive from a human donor in good health. Some clones in this sample may be carry-over from other donors' samples.

The V gene is TRBV9, the J gene TRBJ1-6; the TCRdb D gene call, TRBD1, has no DNA to confirm it. Germline loops: CDR1 SGDLS, CDR2 YYNGEE. The CDR3 runs 14 residues. This chain's CDR3 is CASSGWTGGSPLHF.

This chain links TRBV6-2 or TRBV6-3 with TRBJ2-7; no DNA is available, so the TRBD1 call from TCRdb remains unchecked. CDR1 is MNHEY, CDR2 SVGEGT, per germline. This CDR3 is built from 16 residues. CDR3 protein: CASSHNPGGWGNEQYF.

This sequence joins TRBV28 and TRBJ1-4. The CDR3 runs 14 residues. Germline V gene lookup returns CDR1 MDHEN and CDR2 SYDVKM. The CDR3 spells CASSNGPYIEKLFF.

This chain uses TRBV29-1 with TRBJ1-1; TCRdb lists TRBD1, though no DNA is available to test this call. This CDR3 is built from 12 residues. Germline V gene lookup returns CDR1 SQVTM and CDR2 ANQGSEA. The CDR3 sequence is CSSSQGETEAFF.

V and J are TRBV29-1 and TRBJ2-1; TCRdb names TRBD1, which stays unverified in the absence of DNA. This CDR3 has 13 amino acids. Germline assignment: CDR1 SQVTM and CDR2 ANQGSEA. The CDR3 protein is CSARRARHNEQFF.

V and J are TRBV5-1 and TRBJ1-1. The CDR3 totals 13 residues. CDR1 and CDR2 from the germline V gene are SGHRS and YFSETQ. Here the CDR3 reads CASSFPGNTEAFF.

CDR3: CSARDHFTRSEAYEQYF. The V gene is TRBV20-1, the J gene TRBJ2-7; checking the TCRdb D call of TRBD2 is not possible without DNA. Germline CDR1 is DFQATT and CDR2 is SNEGSKA (reference sequence). This CDR3 is built from 17 residues.

The V and J genes are TRBV6-2 or TRBV6-3 and TRBJ2-3. This CDR3 region has 12 residues. Germline V lookup: CDR1 MNHEY, CDR2 SVGEGT. The CDR3 here is CASSWIVDTQYF.

The V and J genes are TRBV7-9 and TRBJ1-1; the D gene TCRdb calls, TRBD1, cannot be checked with no DNA. Germline-derived CDR1 and CDR2 are SEHNR and FQNEAQ (reference sequence). There are 15 residues in the CDR3. This CDR3 reads CASSPPGGVNTEAFF.

The chain uses TRBV27 and TRBJ2-1; as DNA is missing, the TRBD2 call by TCRdb cannot be tested. The CDR3 extends over 12 amino acids. CDR1 is MNHEY, CDR2 SMNVEV, per germline (reference sequence). CDR3: CASGTNYNEQFF.